This T cell receptor (beta chain) was sequenced for a study of OX40 agonist ivuxolimab in advanced cancers. General study findings and limits: Blood T cells, both CD4+ and CD8+, expanded clonally by week 6 at 0.1 to 3.0 mg/kg. Certain nonresponders additionally had low normalized T-cell clonal expansion. Researchers report that CD8+ T cells had, on average, more expanded clones than CD4+.

Germline loops: CDR1 SGHVS, CDR2 FNYEAQ. The CDR3 runs to 13 residues. Trimming stripped 4 bases from V and 10 bases from J, with 17 bases between. This clone is labeled as medium-sized. Antigen unknown. Libraries were prepared by immunoSEQ multiplex PCR; TCRdb keeps only in-frame clonotypes and omits some of them. This table holds about 26,000 clones, over 60% found once. Sample: CD4+ or CD8+ T cells sorted from blood, taken in a trial of the OX40 agonist ivuxolimab. V gene TRBV7-6 combines with J gene TRBJ2-7; the D gene is possibly TRBD2 (5 bases). This receptor was identified in an adult with an advanced solid tumor such as melanoma, head and neck, liver or kidney cancer. CDR3 sequence reads: CASSSLLEVKQYF. CDR3 sequence (DNA): TGTGCCAGCAGCTCTTTACTAGAAGTGAAACAGTACTTC.